The 30 T cell receptor delta chains given below trace back to one sample, sequenced in a study of Vδ1+ human thymocytes. Regarding the study as a whole: In the thymus, TRG and TRD repertoires looked highly polyclonal with Gaussian CDR3 lengths.

No antigen has been identified for these receptors. The template was reverse-transcribed extracted RNA. Pooled V-gene forward primers with one constant-region reverse primer generated the CDR3 amplicons by multiplex PCR. TCRdb fed the multiplex PCR reads to CATT. The sample yields over 65,000 delta-chain clones, about 30% seen once. Input material: Vdelta1+ gamma-delta thymocytes from the thymus. Regarding subset: FACS-sorted CD3+ TCRalphabeta- TCRVdelta1+ TCRVdelta2- thymocytes. Every receptor here comes from a boy under three years old who had congenital heart surgery.

V and J are TRDV1 and TRDJ1; unclear D gene. Looked up from germline, CDR1 is TSWWSYY and CDR2 is QGS. V was trimmed by 2 bases and J by 0 bases, leaving 19 bases between them. There are 18 residues in the CDR3. The CDR3 nucleotides are TGTGCTCTTGGGGAATTTCGACCCGTAACATCGTACACCGATAAACTCATCTTT. Protein product: CALGEFRPVTSYTDKLIF.

The chain has TRDV1 and TRDJ1; 8 positions match TRDD3. V dropped 4 bases and J dropped 0; count of bases not matched to a gene: 25. The germline V gene has CDR1 TSWWSYY and CDR2 QGS. The CDR3 runs 22 residues. In nucleotides, the CDR3 is TGTGCTCTTGGGGGCCATCTTCCCCCGGCCTCGTACTGGGGGCCGTACACCGATAAACTCATCTTT. Translating it yields CALGGHLPPASYWGPYTDKLIF.

The gene calls are TRDV1 and TRDJ1; TRDD3 aligns across 9 bases. The CDR3 is 19 amino acids. Germline lookup yields CDR1 TSWWSYY and CDR2 QGS. J gave up 5 bases and V 7 bases, and 23 bases lay outside the gene matches. This chain's CDR3 is CALVVCVVGDTPAEDKLIF. The DNA for the CDR3 is TGTGCTCTTGTAGTTTGTGTCGTCGGGGATACGCCCGCAGAAGATAAACTCATCTTT.

This clone appeared a few times. This rearrangement joins TRDV1 to TRDJ1, with 10 bases that match TRDD3. CDR1 TSWWSYY and CDR2 QGS come from the germline V gene. J lost 2 bases, V lost 0 bases, and 24 bases had no gene match. This CDR3 contains 23 residues. The CDR3 coding sequence is TGTGCTCTTGGGGAACTCCGCGCCTTCCCCCCAACCCGGGGGATACGGAGGACCGATAAACTCATCTTT. Residues: CALGELRAFPPTRGIRRTDKLIF.

This clone was observed a single time. Other DNA variants within this sample encode the same CDR3. The chain couples TRDV1 to TRDJ1; 9 bases map to TRDD3. This CDR3 region has 23 residues. V lost 0 bases and J lost 0; bases outside the gene matches: 23. Germline loops: CDR1 TSWWSYY, CDR2 QGS. CDR3 in DNA: TGTGCTCTTGGGGAACTCCAGCAAAACCTTTACTGGGGGACCCTGCTGTACACCGATAAACTCATCTTT. This encodes CALGELQQNLYWGTLLYTDKLIF.

This clone was counted between two and nine times. This chain links TRDV1 with TRDJ1; TRDD3 aligns across 7 bases. The junction had 21 bases not matched to a gene; V was cut back by 1 base and J by 10 bases. CDR1 TSWWSYY and CDR2 QGS come from the germline V gene. This CDR3 comprises 18 residues. CDR3 nucleotide sequence: TGTGCTCTTGGGGAACAATCATCCGGGCCCACTGGGGACAGGGGACTCATCTTT. Translation gives CALGEQSSGPTGDRGLIF.

The chain links TRDV1 to TRDJ1, with 7 bases fitting TRDD3. The CDR3 sequence is 20 residues long. The germline V gene has CDR1 TSWWSYY and CDR2 QGS. V was clipped by 0 bases and J by 0 bases; unmatched bases: 16. The CDR3 nucleotides read TGTGCTCTTGGGGAACTTAATCTCCCCCAAGTACTGGGGTACACCGATAAACTCATCTTT. It is translated as CALGELNLPQVLGYTDKLIF.

The V gene is TRDV1, the J gene TRDJ1; 9 nucleotides align to TRDD3. Trimming cost V 6 bases and J 0 bases; bases outside gene matches: 14. The CDR3 is 18 residues long. Germline-derived CDR1 and CDR2 are TSWWSYY and QGS. The CDR3 loop is CALGPSGGYTADTDKLIF. Written as DNA, the CDR3 is TGTGCTCTTGGACCCTCGGGGGGATACACTGCTGACACCGATAAACTCATCTTT.

The chain couples TRDV1 to TRDJ1, with TRDD3 identical over 8 bases. This CDR3 comprises 20 residues. Trimming cost V 3 bases and J 0 bases; bases outside gene matches: 18. The germline gives CDR1 TSWWSYY, CDR2 QGS. CDR3 region: CALGDLTQYDWGPYTDKLIF. The CDR3 DNA follows: TGTGCTCTTGGGGACCTTACCCAATATGACTGGGGGCCATACACCGATAAACTCATCTTT.

This clone was found a few times. The V call is TRDV1, the J call TRDJ1; D is uncertain. The CDR3 sequence is 20 residues long. V was clipped by 4 bases and J by 2 bases, with 29 bases between them. Germline-derived CDR1 and CDR2 are TSWWSYY and QGS. CDR3: CALGGYPAATTRRATDKLIF. CDR3 sequence (DNA): TGTGCTCTTGGGGGGTACCCGGCGGCGACCACCCGAAGGGCAACCGATAAACTCATCTTT.

The rearrangement joins TRDV1 to TRDJ1, with unresolved D. The CDR3 consists of 15 residues. Germline V gene sequence: CDR1 TSWWSYY, CDR2 QGS. V was trimmed by 3 bases and J by 3 bases, leaving 14 bases between them. The CDR3 coding sequence is TGTGCTCTTGGGGATCTAATTTCGGGGCCCGATAAACTCATCTTT. It yields the protein CALGDLISGPDKLIF.

This chain connects TRDV1 to TRDJ1; tentative D call: TRDD3 (8 bases). The CDR3 loop spans 25 amino acids. V dropped 4 bases and J dropped 0 bases, with 42 bases sitting between them. Germline V gives CDR1 TSWWSYY, CDR2 QGS. This chain's CDR3 is CALGGWWTSYKGDTFSAKNTDKLIF. Here the CDR3 DNA reads TGTGCTCTTGGGGGATGGTGGACTTCCTATAAAGGGGATACTTTCTCGGCCAAAAACACCGATAAACTCATCTTT.

V gene TRDV1 combines with J gene TRDJ1; 10 bases align to TRDD3. This CDR3 comprises 22 residues. Germline-derived CDR1 and CDR2 are TSWWSYY and QGS. Unmatched junction bases numbered 25, after V lost 4 bases and J lost 2 bases. The CDR3 is CALGAISPLLGDPNWGTDKLIF. Here the CDR3 DNA reads TGTGCTCTTGGGGCCATTTCTCCCTTACTGGGGGATCCCAACTGGGGGACCGATAAACTCATCTTT.

This clone is termed medium-sized. V gene TRDV2 combines with J gene TRDJ2; the D gene is possibly TRDD3 (6 bases). Trimming cost V 7 bases and J 4 bases, with 21 bases left between them. CDR3 size: 16 residues. CDR1 is GEAIGNYY, CDR2 EKD, per germline. The CDR3 loop is CACGLGDTRTTAQLFF. DNA for the CDR3: TGTGCCTGCGGACTGGGTGATACCCGAACGACAGCACAACTCTTCTTT.

This clone was counted only a few times. The V call is TRDV1, the J call TRDJ1, with D possibly matching TRDD2 (6 bases). V lost 4 bases, J lost 4 bases, and 19 bases lay in between. Germline lookup yields CDR1 TSWWSYY and CDR2 QGS. This CDR3 comprises 16 residues. CDR3 amino acids: CALGAPPLFFLDKLIF. Here the CDR3 DNA reads TGTGCTCTTGGGGCGCCTCCCCTCTTCTTCCTCGATAAACTCATCTTT.

The V and J genes are TRDV1 and TRDJ1; 7 bases map to TRDD3. CDR3 length: 18 residues. V dropped 2 bases and J dropped 9; count of bases not matched to a gene: 21. The germline V gene has CDR1 TSWWSYY and CDR2 QGS. In DNA, the CDR3 is TGTGCTCTTGGGGAAATTACCCGCTCCTCTGGGGGTACATCGGAACTCATCTTT. This translates into CALGEITRSSGGTSELIF.

This clone was counted a few times. V is TRDV1 and J is TRDJ1, with 11 bases aligning to TRDD3. The CDR3 totals 17 residues. V dropped 1 base and J dropped 7; count of bases not matched to a gene: 11. CDR1 and CDR2 from the germline V gene are TSWWSYY and QGS. Written as DNA, the CDR3 is TGTGCTCTTGGGGAACCTGGGGGATACTATCCGAAGGGTAAACTCATCTTT. It codes for CALGEPGGYYPKGKLIF.

This clone has a handful of counts. This rearrangement joins TRDV1 to TRDJ1; D is perhaps TRDD2 (5 bases). This CDR3 contains 21 residues. Per germline, CDR1 TSWWSYY and CDR2 QGS. V lost 3 bases and J 8 bases, leaving 37 bases between the germline ends. CDR3 loop: CALGDLIHFHQRTAVGAKLIF. CDR3 sequence (DNA): TGTGCTCTTGGGGACCTTATTCACTTCCACCAACGTACTGCGGTCGGGGCAAAACTCATCTTT.

The chain has TRDV1 and TRDJ1; D is unresolved. From germline, CDR1 is TSWWSYY and CDR2 QGS. The ends were cut back, 8 bases at V and 1 base at J, with 23 bases in the middle. This CDR3 has 17 amino acids. The CDR3 DNA follows: TGTGCTCTTTCTACCGCCCTCGGTGTAGGTTGCACCGATAAACTCATCTTT. It translates to CALSTALGVGCTDKLIF.

The rearrangement joins TRDV1 to TRDJ1; 9 bases fit TRDD3. V shed 2 bases and J 0 bases; nucleotides not matched to a gene: 34. CDR1 and CDR2 (germline): TSWWSYY, QGS. The CDR3 has 26 amino acids. The CDR3 DNA reads as TGTGCTCTTGGGGAAAGGCTCCCCTTTCCTACGTTTTCTCTGGGGGATCCGGGGGGAAACACCGATAAACTCATCTTT. Protein: CALGERLPFPTFSLGDPGGNTDKLIF.

The chain has TRDV1 and TRDJ1, with 10 nucleotides matching TRDD3. Trimming took 0 bases from V and 8 from J; bases not matched to a gene: 9. The germline V gene encodes CDR1 TSWWSYY and CDR2 QGS. This CDR3 is 16 amino acids long. The CDR3 DNA follows: TGTGCTCTTGGGGAACTATCGCAGGGGGGATACGACAAACTCATCTTT. It translates to CALGELSQGGYDKLIF.

A word on this clone: The junction departs from the called germline gene at one end, perhaps through a read error. The V call is TRDV1, the J call TRDJ1; D gene uncertain. Per the germline V gene, CDR1 is TSWWSYY and CDR2 is QGS. CDR3 size: 18 residues. The CDR3 sequence is CALGELPCGLHYTDNLIF. The CDR3 DNA reads TGTGCTCTTGGGGAACTCCCCTGTGGGCTACATTACACCGATAACCTCATCTTT.

This clone was detected a few times. This sequence joins TRDV1 and TRDJ1, with 9 bases aligning to TRDD3. Per the germline V gene, CDR1 is TSWWSYY and CDR2 is QGS. The CDR3 has 21 residues. Trimming at V came to 3 bases and at J to 0 bases, leaving 20 bases not matched to a gene. CDR3 nucleotides: TGTGCTCTTGGGGACCGTGGGATCCTACCCTGGGGGATGGAGTACACCGATAAACTCATCTTT. Translated, it gives CALGDRGILPWGMEYTDKLIF.

A few counts support this clone. The chain uses TRDV1 and TRDJ1; 8 bases line up with TRDD3. In germline, CDR1 is TSWWSYY, CDR2 QGS. V gave up 1 base and J gave up 0 bases; unmatched junction bases: 25. The CDR3 is made up of 23 amino acids. CDR3 nucleotides: TGTGCTCTTGGGGAACGGCGGCCAGGACTGGGTACTGGGGGTTCCGACAACACCGATAAACTCATCTTT. It specifies CALGERRPGLGTGGSDNTDKLIF.

Of note for this clone: A read error may be the cause here, since a much bigger clone is one base away. At the DNA level, this CDR3 is encoded by other sequences in the same sample as well. This chain uses TRDV2 with TRDJ1, with 8 bases matching TRDD3. The CDR3 has 22 residues. The V gene end was trimmed by 0 bases and the J gene end by 0 bases; junction bases not matched to a gene: 23. The germline V gene has CDR1 GEAIGNYY and CDR2 EKD. The CDR3 sequence is CACDTFLRGTGGPPRYTDKLIF. For the CDR3, the DNA is TGTGCCTGTGACACCTTCCTGCGAGGGACTGGGGGCCCCCCAAGGTACACCGATAAACTCATCTTT.

This clone was counted between two and nine times. The rearrangement uses TRDV1 and TRDJ1; the match to TRDD3 covers 8 bases. The V segment lost 0 bases and the J segment 0 bases; nucleotides outside the gene matches: 9. The CDR3 has 18 residues. Germline values: CDR1 TSWWSYY, CDR2 QGS. In nucleotides, the CDR3 is TGTGCTCTTGGGGAACTAGCGAACTGGGGGCCTTACACCGATAAACTCATCTTT. Its protein is CALGELANWGPYTDKLIF.

As regards this clone: The junction and the germline gene differ at one end; a read error may be behind it. The chain uses TRDV1 and TRDJ1; 13 nucleotides line up with TRDD3. CDR1 TSWWSYY and CDR2 QGS come from the germline V gene. This CDR3 has 24 residues. The CDR3 here is CALGETYSVIILGDTGGRPDKLIF. The CDR3 coding sequence is TGTGCTCTTGGGGAAACCTACAGCGTCATCATACTGGGGGATACGGGAGGGCGGCCCGACAAACTCATCTTT.

Note on this clone: Different DNA sequences within this sample yield the same CDR3. The chain has TRDV1 and TRDJ1, with TRDD3 identical over 11 bases. This CDR3 comprises 23 residues. Trimming cost V 3 bases and J 3 bases; bases outside gene matches: 27. The germline CDR1 and CDR2 sequences are TSWWSYY and QGS. The CDR3 region is CALGELLPTWLSGGYPLADKLIF. CDR3 bases: TGTGCTCTTGGGGAGCTCCTTCCTACGTGGCTGTCTGGGGGATACCCCTTGGCCGATAAACTCATCTTT.

The genes are TRDV1 and TRDJ1, with TRDD3 identical over 12 bases. Germline assignment: CDR1 TSWWSYY and CDR2 QGS. With V trimmed by 1 base and J by 10 bases, 16 bases remained unmatched. The CDR3 has 18 amino acids. The CDR3 coding sequence is TGTGCTCTTGGGGAACAGGGGCCTTCCCCGCTGGGGGATACGGGACTCATCTTT. Translated, it gives CALGEQGPSPLGDTGLIF.

This chain joins TRDV2 and TRDJ1; 8 nucleotides agree with TRDD3. With 0 bases clipped from V and 4 bases from J, the junction kept 15 bases outside the gene matches. This CDR3 spans 18 amino acids. Per the germline V gene, CDR1 is GEAIGNYY and CDR2 is EKD. The CDR3 sequence is CACDTDGDTALEDDKLIF. The CDR3 DNA follows: TGTGCCTGTGACACCGATGGGGATACCGCCCTTGAGGACGATAAACTCATCTTT.